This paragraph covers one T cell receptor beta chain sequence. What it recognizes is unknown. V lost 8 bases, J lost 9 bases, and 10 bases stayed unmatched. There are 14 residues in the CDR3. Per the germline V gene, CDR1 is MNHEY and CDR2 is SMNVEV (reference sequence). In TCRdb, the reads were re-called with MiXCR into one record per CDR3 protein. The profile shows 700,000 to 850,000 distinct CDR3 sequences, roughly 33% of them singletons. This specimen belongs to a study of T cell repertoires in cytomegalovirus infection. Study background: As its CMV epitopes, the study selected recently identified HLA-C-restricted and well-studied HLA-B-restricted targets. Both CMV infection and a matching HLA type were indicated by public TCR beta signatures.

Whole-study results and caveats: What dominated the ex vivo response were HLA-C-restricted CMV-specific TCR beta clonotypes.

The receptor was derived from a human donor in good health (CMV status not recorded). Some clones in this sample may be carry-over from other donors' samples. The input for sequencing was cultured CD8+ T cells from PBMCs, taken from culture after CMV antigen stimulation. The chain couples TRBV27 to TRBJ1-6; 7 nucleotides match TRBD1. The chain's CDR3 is CASGPGGFASPLHF. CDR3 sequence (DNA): TGTGCCAGCGGGCCAGGGGGTTTTGCTTCACCCCTCCACTTT.